The 24 T cell receptor beta chains given below trace back to one sample, sequenced in a study of blood T cell repertoires in COVID-19 (TCRdb year 2020). Library generation was performed with the immunoSEQ multiplex PCR assay. Here the immuneACCESS table is served through TCRdb, limited to in-frame sequences with V and J called. Missing clones are a known gap in these copies; in checked studies unresolved V genes cover under half, and the rest lacks a known reason. The sample includes around 250,000 clones, with 84% observed a single time. Of the sample, approximately 1.5% falls within the top ten clones. The sequenced sample consisted of peripheral blood. Source of these receptors: a woman in her thirties or forties who had recovered from COVID-19.

This chain's CDR3 is CAWNRAGDQPQHF. The CDR3 bases are TGTGCCTGGAACAGGGCAGGGGATCAGCCCCAGCATTTT. The chain is built from TRBV30 and TRBJ1-5, with a possible D match to TRBD1 (6 bases). This CDR3 has 13 residues. Germline V CDR1 and CDR2: GTSNPN, SVGIG (reference sequence). V was cut by 4 bases and J by 5 bases, with 12 bases left in between.

The rearrangement joins TRBV10-3 to TRBJ2-1; TRBD2 matches 9 bases. The CDR3 spans 15 residues. The J segment lost 9 bases and the V segment lost 4 bases, leaving 10 bases of the junction unmatched. Germline loops: CDR1 ENHRY, CDR2 SYGVKD. CDR3 sequence: CAISVLSGGTGEQFF. The CDR3 nucleotides are TGTGCCATCAGTGTTCTTAGCGGGGGCACGGGTGAGCAGTTCTTC.

V and J are TRBV7-9 and TRBJ2-5, with a weak D call TRBD1 (5 bases). The CDR3 length is 15 residues. Germline CDR1 is SEHNR and CDR2 is FQNEAQ (reference sequence). V was shortened by 1 base and J by 5 bases, with 14 bases between the two germline ends. In nucleotides, the CDR3 is TGTGCCAGCAGCTTAGATTTTAGGGGCTATGAGACCCAGTACTTC. It encodes CASSLDFRGYETQYF.

V and J are TRBV7-2 and TRBJ2-1; possibly TRBD1 for D (6 bases). Trimming took off 3 bases at V and 5 bases at J, with 14 bases between the two ends. Germline CDR1 and CDR2: SGHTA and FQGNSA. The CDR3 length is 15 residues. In nucleotides, the CDR3 is TGTGCCAGCAGCTTTACAGGGATGGCGCACAATGAGCAGTTCTTC. It specifies CASSFTGMAHNEQFF.

The rearrangement joins TRBV3-1 (or the pseudogene TRBV3-2) to TRBJ2-3; 11 bases match TRBD2. The length of the CDR3 is 16 residues. V was clipped by 4 bases and J by 0 bases; unmatched bases: 3. From germline, CDR1 is LGHDT and CDR2 YNNKEL (reference sequence). In DNA form, the CDR3 reads TGTGCCAGCAGCCTCCGGACTAGCGGGAGCACAGATACGCAGTATTTT. Translation gives CASSLRTSGSTDTQYF.

The rearrangement joins TRBV7-6 to TRBJ2-7, with 7 bases fitting TRBD1. This CDR3 is built from 13 residues. Trimming at V came to 4 bases and at J to 6 bases, leaving 6 bases not matched to a gene. The germline gives CDR1 SGHVS, CDR2 FNYEAQ. CDR3 loop: CASSSSGGREQYF. In DNA form, the CDR3 reads TGTGCCAGCAGCTCATCAGGGGGACGCGAGCAGTACTTC.

The genes are TRBV14 and TRBJ2-3, with 7 positions matching TRBD1. Germline values: CDR1 SGHDN, CDR2 FVKESK. The CDR3 is 18 residues long. J gave up 0 bases and V 3 bases, and 12 bases lay outside the gene matches. CDR3 sequence: CASSHPPTGAGSTDTQYF. CDR3 nucleotides: TGTGCCAGCAGCCACCCTCCCACAGGGGCCGGTAGCACAGATACGCAGTATTTT.

CDR3 in DNA: TGTGCCAGCACTCTCAGCAGGGTCACCTACGAGCAGTACTTC. As protein: CASTLSRVTYEQYF. The chain links TRBV2 to TRBJ2-7; D may be TRBD1 (5 bases). The V and J ends lost 7 bases and 2 bases respectively, with 15 bases between them. The germline V gene encodes CDR1 SNHLY and CDR2 FYNNEI. This CDR3 has 14 amino acids.

This chain connects TRBV7-9 to TRBJ1-2, with TRBD1 as a possible D gene (5 bases). This CDR3 contains 13 residues. The V end was cut by 5 bases, the J end by 8 bases, with 15 bases between. The germline gives CDR1 SEHNR, CDR2 FQNEAQ (reference sequence). CDR3 sequence (DNA): TGTGCCAGCAGCCAGGGCCTTATAGGAGGCTACACCTTC. Protein product: CASSQGLIGGYTF.

The chain couples TRBV5-1 to TRBJ2-1; 14 positions agree with TRBD2. J was trimmed by 3 bases and V by 5 bases; bases with no gene match: 7. In germline, CDR1 is SGHRS, CDR2 YFSETQ. There are 17 residues in the CDR3. The CDR3 DNA follows: TGCGCCAGCAGTCGGACTAGCGGGGGGCTATTCTACAATGAGCAGTTCTTC. It encodes CASSRTSGGLFYNEQFF.

The rearrangement uses TRBV12-3 or TRBV12-4 and TRBJ1-1; a possible D gene is TRBD1 (6 bases). The CDR3 loop spans 13 amino acids. V shed 3 bases and J shed 5 bases, with 10 bases lying between them. DNA for the CDR3: TGTGCCAGCAGTTTCAGGGGCGAGACTGAAGCTTTCTTT. Translation: CASSFRGETEAFF.

V is TRBV30 and J is TRBJ1-5, with D maybe TRBD1 (5 bases). CDR1 is GTSNPN and CDR2 is SVGIG in the germline V gene (reference sequence). The CDR3 spans 13 residues. With 3 bases removed from V and 3 bases from J, the gap between germline ends came to 9 bases. CDR3 bases: TGTGCCTGGAGCGAGGACATCAATCAGCCCCAGCATTTT. Encoded protein: CAWSEDINQPQHF.

The chain carries TRBV15 and TRBJ2-5; TRBD1 matches 7 bases. The V segment lost 0 bases and the J segment 1 base; nucleotides outside the gene matches: 11. This CDR3 has 18 amino acids. Germline assignment: CDR1 LNHNV and CDR2 YYDKDF (reference sequence). The chain's CDR3 is CATSRESPGQWFQETQYF. The DNA of the CDR3 is TGTGCCACCAGCAGAGAATCGCCGGGACAGTGGTTCCAAGAGACCCAGTACTTC.

J is TRBJ2-5 and V is TRBV19; 8 nucleotides line up with TRBD1. The length of the CDR3 is 15 residues. The germline V gene encodes CDR1 LNHDA and CDR2 SQIVND (reference sequence). V shed 5 bases and J 4 bases; nucleotides not matched to a gene: 9. The CDR3 nucleotides are TGTGCCAGTAGTGAGCAGGGGGCGATTGGAGAGACCCAGTACTTC. Protein product: CASSEQGAIGETQYF.

In this sample, this clone turned up once. This chain connects TRBV18 to TRBJ2-7; D not certain. Germline V gene data show CDR1 as KGHSH and CDR2 as LQKENI. The V end lost 6 bases, the J end lost 4 bases, and 10 bases lay between the germline ends. CDR3 length: 12 residues. The CDR3 nucleotides read TGTGCCAGCTCGCCGGTCGGTTACGAGCAGTACTTC. Protein: CASSPVGYEQYF.

The rearrangement uses TRBV5-1 and TRBJ1-2; D not certain. The CDR3 runs 13 residues. V gave up 1 base and J gave up 8 bases, with 12 bases separating them. Per the germline V gene, CDR1 is SGHRS and CDR2 is YFSETQ. The CDR3 DNA follows: TGCGCCAGCAGCTTGATAGCTCCGGAGGGCTACACCTTC. It encodes CASSLIAPEGYTF.

This clone was recorded a few times. This chain joins TRBV5-1 and TRBJ2-7, with D hard to call. The CDR3 contains 13 residues. Trimming removed 4 bases from V and 1 base from J, with 9 bases in between. Germline V CDR1 and CDR2: SGHRS, YFSETQ. CDR3 amino acids: CASSLRVSYEQYF. CDR3 nucleotides: TGCGCCAGCAGCCTGCGTGTGTCCTACGAGCAGTACTTC.

The chain carries TRBV15 and TRBJ2-5; D uncertain. Per the germline V gene, CDR1 is LNHNV and CDR2 is YYDKDF (reference sequence). This CDR3 comprises 14 residues. Trimming took 0 bases from V and 4 from J, leaving 9 bases between them. The CDR3 DNA sequence: TGTGCCACCAGCAGAGATCGCCGAGGAGAGACCCAGTACTTC. It yields the protein CATSRDRRGETQYF.

The genes are TRBV7-9 and TRBJ1-2, with 7 positions matching TRBD1. Losses at the gene ends were 5 bases for V and 2 bases for J; bases not matched to a gene: 8. CDR3 length: 15 amino acids. Germline V lookup: CDR1 SEHNR, CDR2 FQNEAQ (reference sequence). This CDR3 is CASSLGTTGNYGYTF. In DNA form, the CDR3 reads TGTGCCAGCAGCCTAGGGACGACAGGGAACTATGGCTACACCTTC.

The gene calls are TRBV10-3 and TRBJ1-4, with TRBD1 matching over 7 bases. The CDR3 covers 16 residues. Looked up from germline, CDR1 is ENHRY and CDR2 is SYGVKD. With 0 bases clipped from V and 3 bases from J, the junction kept 4 bases outside the gene matches. CDR3 loop: CAISESRGTANEKLFF. The CDR3 DNA reads TGTGCCATCAGTGAGTCACGGGGGACAGCTAATGAAAAACTGTTTTTT.

This chain joins TRBV10-3 and TRBJ2-2; TRBD2 matches at 9 bases. CDR1 ENHRY and CDR2 SYGVKD come from the germline V gene. The CDR3 is made up of 17 amino acids. V gave up 0 bases and J gave up 4 bases; unmatched junction bases: 6. CDR3 sequence (DNA): TGTGCCATCAGTGAGTCTGGTAGCGGGGGCTCCACCGGGGAGCTGTTTTTT. This translates into CAISESGSGGSTGELFF.

This sequence joins TRBV28 and TRBJ2-7, with D hard to call. This CDR3 spans 15 amino acids. V lost 1 base and J lost 0, with 10 bases in between. Germline V gene lookup returns CDR1 MDHEN and CDR2 SYDVKM. CDR3 in amino acids: CASSLSPKSSYEQYF. CDR3 nucleotides: TGTGCCAGCAGTTTATCCCCCAAATCCTCCTACGAGCAGTACTTC.

The gene calls are TRBV7-9 and TRBJ2-3, with D maybe TRBD1 (5 bases). The CDR3 extends over 16 amino acids. Germline CDR1 is SEHNR and CDR2 is FQNEAQ (reference sequence). V was shortened by 5 bases and J by 7 bases, with 22 bases between the two germline ends. The DNA for the CDR3 is TGTGCCAGCAGCCCGAGATTCGGGCAGGGTTTGAATACGCAGTATTTT. Protein sequence: CASSPRFGQGLNTQYF.

V is TRBV5-1 and J is TRBJ1-4, with TRBD1 identical over 7 bases. With 0 bases clipped from V and 5 bases from J, the junction kept 10 bases outside the gene matches. The CDR3 is 17 residues long. Germline CDR1 reads SGHRS; CDR2 reads YFSETQ. The CDR3 here is CASSLAYRGQRNEKLFF. The DNA for the CDR3 is TGCGCCAGCAGCTTGGCCTATAGGGGGCAACGGAATGAAAAACTGTTTTTT. The whole variable domain, filled in from reference TRBV5-1 and TRBJ1-4, reads KAGVTQTPRYLIKTRGQQVTLSCSPISGHRSVSWYQQTPGQGLQFLFEYFSETQRNKGNFPGRFSGRQFSNSRSEMNVSTLELGDSALYLCASSLAYRGQRNEKLFFGSGTQLSVL.